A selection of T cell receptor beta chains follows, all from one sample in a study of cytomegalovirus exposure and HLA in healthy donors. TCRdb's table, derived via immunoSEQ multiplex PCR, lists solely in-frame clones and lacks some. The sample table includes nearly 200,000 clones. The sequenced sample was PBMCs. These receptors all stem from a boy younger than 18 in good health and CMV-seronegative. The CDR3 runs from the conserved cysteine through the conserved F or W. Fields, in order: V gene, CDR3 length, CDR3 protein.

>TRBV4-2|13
CASSQDRGRGYTF
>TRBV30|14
CAWSDAGLRSGYTF
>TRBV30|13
CAWTLAGPSEQYF
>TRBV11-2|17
CASSLGQPAGGPETQYF
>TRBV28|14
CASSLDAGGDIQYF
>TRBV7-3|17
CASSLTFGEKANSPLHF
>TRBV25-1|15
CASSSIGTGGEKLFF
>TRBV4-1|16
CASSQEESGGQETQYF
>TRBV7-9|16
CASSLGRAPNTGELFF
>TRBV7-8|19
CASSSKDGGAPAAVETQYF
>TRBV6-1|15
CASSELRQGGNIQYF
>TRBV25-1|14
CASSEWGVGNTIYF
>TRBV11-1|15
CASSLAPRSVYEQYF
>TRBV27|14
CASTISSGTGTQYF
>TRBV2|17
CASRSLMGRGWTGELFF
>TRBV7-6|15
CASSLSGTGLYEQYF
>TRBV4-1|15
CASSQIQGVGYGYTF
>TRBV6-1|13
CASKGEGNSPLHF
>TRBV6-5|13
CASSQKGQETQYF
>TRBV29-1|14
CSVEKQGTGNTIYF
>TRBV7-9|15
CASSLSQGTNEKLFF
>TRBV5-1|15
CASSLAGAPNNEQFF
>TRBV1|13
CTSSRSPNQPQHF
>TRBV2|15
CASSGGVTIWNTIYF
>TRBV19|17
CASSIVTGWGSAETQYF
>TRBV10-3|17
CAIRAGAGVGLDYGYTF
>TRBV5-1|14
CASSLRSSYNEQFF
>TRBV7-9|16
CASSFFLGTANTEAFF
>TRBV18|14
CASVGTHSGNTIYF
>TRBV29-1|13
CSARDLKQESQYF
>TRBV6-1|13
CASTPPQGTEAFF
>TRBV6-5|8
CASHKQYF
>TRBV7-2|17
CASSLRLAGGKADTQYF
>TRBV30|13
CAWSVTGNSPLHF
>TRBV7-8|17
CASSSKGGANSGNTIYF
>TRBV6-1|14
CASIRQGTNAEAFF
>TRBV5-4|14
CASSLAGAGREQYF
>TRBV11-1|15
CASSSRGLLAGEQYF
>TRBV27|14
CASSLRGQHYGYTF
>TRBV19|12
CASKIGGSPLHF
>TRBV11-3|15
CASSLGRGGMDTQYF
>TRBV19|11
CASRGVDTQYF
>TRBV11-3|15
CASSHPDRGGYGYTF
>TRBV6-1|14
CASSEATQGDGYTF
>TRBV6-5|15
CASSYSGRGAYEQYF
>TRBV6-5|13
CASRATGWTEAFF
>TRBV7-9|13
CASGLAGEGEQFF